These T cell receptor beta chains were read from a single sample in a study of identical twins. TCRdb ran MiXCR on the 5' RACE reads and lists one entry per CDR3 protein. The sample includes 250,000 to 350,000 distinct CDR3 sequences, roughly 9.8% of them seen just once. This same sample was also taken into another study, of yellow fever vaccine responses in identical twins.

The sample taken for sequencing was CD8+ T cells sorted from blood. All receptors derive from a woman aged 18-29 years in good health. Each CDR3 is given with its conserved first and last residue. D genes are given only for firm matches. Rows may omit the clone size; those that give it use once, few, many or a size class.

>TRBV3-1|.|TRBJ2-5|.
CATVAPGIAQETQYF
TGTGCCACCGTAGCCCCGGGGATCGCACAAGAGACCCAGTACTTC
>TRBV20-1|many|TRBJ2-7|TRBD2
CSARDLPSSGDGPNYEQYF
TGCAGTGCTAGAGATCTTCCGTCAAGCGGGGACGGACCGAACTACGAGCAGTACTTC
>TRBV6-5|.|TRBJ2-1|TRBD2
CASSYAREGQNEQFF
TGTGCCAGCAGTTACGCCCGGGAGGGCCAAAATGAGCAGTTCTTC
>TRBV20-1|.|TRBJ2-2|.
CSARDLSGGTGELFF
TGCAGTGCTAGAGATCTATCCGGCGGGACCGGGGAGCTGTTTTTT
>TRBV5-4|.|TRBJ2-5|.
CASSLMGFQETQYF
TGTGCCAGCAGCTTGATGGGTTTCCAAGAGACCCAGTACTTC
>TRBV12-3/TRBV12-4|.|TRBJ2-5|.
CASRLALYQETQYF
TGTGCCAGCAGACTAGCCCTGTACCAAGAGACCCAGTACTTC
>TRBV10-3|few|TRBJ1-5|TRBD1
CAIGYRGRDQPQHF
TGTGCCATCGGGTACAGGGGGCGAGATCAGCCCCAGCATTTT
>TRBV10-3|many|TRBJ1-1|TRBD1
CAIRGTGGTEAFF
TGTGCCATCAGGGGGACAGGGGGGACTGAAGCTTTCTTT
>TRBV4-3|many|TRBJ1-2|.
CASSQDRQAFGYTF
TGCGCCAGCAGCCAAGATAGACAGGCATTTGGCTACACCTTC
>TRBV6-4|.|TRBJ2-2|TRBD2
CASSEWAGVDTGELFF
TGTGCCAGCAGTGAATGGGCGGGAGTCGACACCGGGGAGCTGTTTTTT
>TRBV29-1|many|TRBJ2-2|.
CSVEIANTGELFF
TGCAGCGTTGAAATTGCGAACACCGGGGAGCTGTTTTTT
>TRBV12-5|many|TRBJ2-2|.
CASGSSLGLGELFF
TGTGCTAGTGGTTCTTCTCTCGGTTTGGGGGAGCTGTTTTTT